The 27 T cell receptor beta chains reported below all come from one sample, sequenced in a study of T-cell reconstitution after alpha-beta-depleted transplantation in children. Library preparation (for TCRbeta) was performed with unique molecular identifiers. From the PCR reads, TCRdb called clonotypes with MiXCR, one entry per CDR3 protein. The sample carries hundreds of thousands of distinct CDR3 sequences, about 16% recorded once. Source: PBMCs, mostly from graft donor cells, taken 360 days after TCRalphabeta/CD19-depleted stem cell transplant. These receptors were taken from a male patient between 2 and 9 years old who had a stem cell transplant for acute lymphoblastic leukemia, so the T cells may come from the graft donor.

There are a few counts of this clonotype. This sequence joins TRBV4-3 and TRBJ2-3, with D unresolved. The germline V and J ends were trimmed by 0 bases and 6 bases, with 28 bases remaining between them. There are 20 residues in the CDR3. The germline gives CDR1 LGHNA, CDR2 YSLEER. CDR3 in amino acids: CASSQERRLSKYDPADTQYF. The CDR3 coding sequence is TGCGCCAGCAGCCAAGAACGTCGCCTGTCAAAATACGACCCTGCGGATACGCAGTATTTT.

V and J are TRBV6-1 and TRBJ2-7, with 7 bases identical to TRBD2. The CDR3 is made up of 13 amino acids. Trimming took 6 bases from V and 4 from J; bases not matched to a gene: 6. Germline CDR1 MNHNS, CDR2 SASEGT. CDR3 protein: CASSNGRMYEQYF. CDR3 DNA: TGTGCCAGCAGCAACGGGAGGATGTACGAGCAGTACTTC.

Many counts were recorded for this clonotype. The gene calls are TRBV10-3 and TRBJ2-3; 11 bases agree with TRBD1. Germline loops: CDR1 ENHRY, CDR2 SYGVKD. CDR3 length equals 13 residues. V trimming: 10 bases; J trimming: 6 bases; junction bases outside the gene matches: 6. The CDR3 loop is CATRDRGADTQYF. CDR3 DNA: TGTGCCACGAGGGACAGGGGGGCGGATACGCAGTATTTT.

J is TRBJ2-1 and V is TRBV27; D may be TRBD1 or TRBD2 (6 bases each). V gave up 8 bases and J gave up 7 bases, with 21 bases separating them. CDR3 size: 15 residues. Per germline, CDR1 MNHEY and CDR2 SMNVEV (reference sequence). The CDR3 DNA reads as TGTGCCAGCTCTTGGGGGGCGGGAATGGTGAATGAGCAGTTCTTC. Translating gives CASSWGAGMVNEQFF.

This clonotype was counted ten times or more. CDR3 in DNA: TGTGCCAGCTCACCGAACGCAGATACGCAGTATTTT. Translated: CASSPNADTQYF. The chain uses TRBV18 and TRBJ2-3; D is unclear. V was shortened by 3 bases and J by 4 bases, with 5 bases between the two germline ends. Germline values: CDR1 KGHSH, CDR2 LQKENI. The CDR3 length is 12 residues.

The rearrangement links TRBV11-1 to TRBJ2-4; TRBD2 matches 7 bases. The length of the CDR3 is 20 residues. Trimming took 1 base from V and 0 from J; bases not matched to a gene: 15. Germline values: CDR1 SGHAT, CDR2 FQDESV (reference sequence). CDR3 DNA sequence: TGTGCCAGCAGCTTAGGCTCTAGCGGAGGGAGTTGGGTAGCCAAAAACATTCAGTACTTC. Residues: CASSLGSSGGSWVAKNIQYF.

The chain combines TRBV2 with TRBJ1-1, with 9 bases matching TRBD1. The J segment lost 6 bases and the V segment lost 5 bases, leaving 7 bases of the junction unmatched. The CDR3 sequence is 14 residues long. CDR1 and CDR2 (germline): SNHLY, FYNNEI. CDR3 sequence: CASSPWDRVPEAFF. The CDR3 DNA follows: TGTGCCAGCAGTCCTTGGGACAGGGTTCCTGAAGCTTTCTTT.

This clonotype was found a few times. The rearrangement joins TRBV7-3 to TRBJ2-3, with TRBD2 matching 8 bases. V shed 2 bases and J 5 bases; nucleotides not matched to a gene: 9. Per germline, CDR1 SGHTA and CDR2 FQGTGA. The CDR3 is 16 residues long. The CDR3 region is CASSLYSGGPEDTQYF. The CDR3, as DNA: TGTGCCAGCAGCTTATATTCGGGAGGGCCCGAAGATACGCAGTATTTT.

This chain connects TRBV29-1 to TRBJ2-5; TRBD2 agrees at 11 bases. V was pared by 7 bases and J by 5 bases, with 3 bases of the junction left unmatched. This CDR3 is built from 12 residues. CDR1 is SQVTM, CDR2 ANQGSEA, per germline. In DNA, the CDR3 is TGCAGCGCGCTAGCGGGAGGTGAGACCCAGTACTTC. Protein product: CSALAGGETQYF.

The sample holds a few counts of this clonotype. The chain employs TRBV20-1 and TRBJ2-3, with TRBD2 matching 7 bases. The CDR3 runs to 13 residues. Germline CDR1 and CDR2: DFQATT and SNEGSKA (reference sequence). Trimming removed 5 bases from V and 3 bases from J; junction bases left unmatched: 5. The CDR3 spells CSAGKRDTDTQYF. The CDR3 DNA sequence: TGCAGTGCTGGGAAGCGGGATACAGATACGCAGTATTTT.

The chain uses TRBV15 and TRBJ2-1; no clear D. Germline values: CDR1 LNHNV, CDR2 YYDKDF (reference sequence). V gave up 0 bases and J gave up 0 bases, with 9 bases separating them. CDR3 length equals 16 residues. CDR3 sequence: CATSRDDASSYNEQFF. DNA of the CDR3: TGTGCCACCAGCAGAGATGACGCTAGCTCCTACAATGAGCAGTTCTTC.

This clonotype was counted many times. The chain links TRBV7-8 to TRBJ1-5; 7 bases map to TRBD1. The CDR3 runs 20 residues. Germline V gives CDR1 SGHVS, CDR2 FQNEAQ. The J segment lost 0 bases and the V segment lost 0 bases, leaving 14 bases of the junction unmatched. CDR3 amino acids: CASSLAQQGSFLASNQPQHF. The CDR3 DNA follows: TGTGCCAGCAGCTTAGCTCAACAGGGGAGTTTCCTAGCTAGCAATCAGCCCCAGCATTTT.

The genes are TRBV20-1 and TRBJ2-3; no firm D call. This CDR3 has 12 residues. Deletions cut 1 base from V and 4 bases from J, with 6 bases between. Germline lookup yields CDR1 DFQATT and CDR2 SNEGSKA (reference sequence). The CDR3 loop reads CSARGSADTQYF. In DNA form, the CDR3 reads TGCAGTGCTAGAGGGTCGGCAGATACGCAGTATTTT.

The CDR3 loop is CSAPSIGGRYNEQFF. CDR3 sequence (DNA): TGCAGTGCTCCCAGCATAGGGGGCCGATACAATGAGCAGTTCTTC. The J gene is TRBJ2-1, the V gene TRBV20-1; TRBD1 agrees at 7 bases. Germline V gene sequence: CDR1 DFQATT, CDR2 SNEGSKA (reference sequence). Trimming removed 5 bases from V and 4 bases from J; junction bases left unmatched: 11. The CDR3 consists of 15 residues.

This clonotype occurred a few times. V gene TRBV4-3 combines with J gene TRBJ2-3; D uncertain. The CDR3 is 13 amino acids. Looked up from germline, CDR1 is LGHNA and CDR2 is YSLEER. The V and J ends lost 6 bases and 5 bases respectively, with 12 bases between them. The CDR3 sequence is CASRPGPGDTQYF. For the CDR3, the DNA is TGCGCCAGCAGGCCCGGACCCGGAGATACGCAGTATTTT.

The chain links TRBV14 to TRBJ2-2; D is ambiguous. Germline CDR1 SGHDN, CDR2 FVKESK. The CDR3 is 17 amino acids. The V end lost 1 base, the J end lost 4 bases, and 16 bases lay between the germline ends. CDR3 loop: CASSQAREGHITGELFF. DNA for the CDR3: TGTGCCAGCAGCCAAGCAAGGGAAGGCCATATCACCGGGGAGCTGTTTTTT.

This clonotype was seen repeatedly, ten times or more. The J gene is TRBJ2-1, the V gene TRBV4-1, with a tentative D call TRBD1 (6 bases). CDR1 is MGHRA and CDR2 is YSYEKL in the germline V gene. V shed 4 bases and J shed 4 bases, with 11 bases lying between them. The CDR3 runs to 14 residues. CDR3 DNA: TGCGCCAGCAGCCCAGGGGACATATACAATGAGCAGTTCTTC. Residues: CASSPGDIYNEQFF.

There are many counts of this clonotype. The CDR3 protein is CASSLPGPLDEQYF. CDR3 in DNA: TGTGCCAGCAGCTTACCGGGACCCCTGGACGAGCAGTACTTC. The rearrangement links TRBV3-1 to TRBJ2-7; TRBD1 or TRBD2 may be the D gene (5 bases each). With 5 bases removed from V and 5 bases from J, the gap between germline ends came to 16 bases. The CDR3 sequence is 14 residues long. The germline V gene encodes CDR1 LGHDT and CDR2 YNNKEL (reference sequence).

The V gene is TRBV19, the J gene TRBJ2-5; tentatively, D is TRBD2 (6 bases). This CDR3 comprises 15 residues. V was shortened by 4 bases and J by 4 bases, with 16 bases between the two germline ends. CDR1 and CDR2 from the germline V gene are LNHDA and SQIVND (reference sequence). CDR3 DNA: TGTGCCAGTAGTAAGAGGGGACTTCAAGCAGAGACCCAGTACTTC. Amino acids: CASSKRGLQAETQYF.

This clonotype has at least ten counts. This chain links TRBV12-3 or TRBV12-4 with TRBJ2-2; D unclear. This CDR3 has 17 residues. The V end was cut by 5 bases, the J end by 6 bases, with 22 bases between. Here the CDR3 reads CASSALGSDLGPGELFF. CDR3 DNA: TGTGCCAGCAGTGCCCTAGGCAGTGACCTTGGGCCCGGGGAGCTGTTTTTT.

The V call is TRBV28, the J call TRBJ2-1; D gene ambiguous. This CDR3 comprises 13 residues. V shed 8 bases and J shed 3 bases, with 11 bases lying between them. Germline V gene data show CDR1 as MDHEN and CDR2 as SYDVKM. CDR3 in amino acids: CASLTPYYNEQFF. CDR3 sequence (DNA): TGTGCCAGCTTGACACCTTACTACAATGAGCAGTTCTTC.

This clonotype was seen a few times. The V and J genes are TRBV7-8 and TRBJ2-5; D is ambiguous. CDR3 length equals 16 residues. V was trimmed by 5 bases and J by 0 bases, leaving 16 bases between them. Germline-derived CDR1 and CDR2 are SGHVS and FQNEAQ. CDR3 DNA: TGTGCCAGCAGCCCTAGTAGGGTTTTAAACCAAGAGACCCAGTACTTC. This sequence encodes CASSPSRVLNQETQYF. Full variable domain (remainder filled in from reference TRBV7-8 and TRBJ2-5): GAGVSQSPRYKVAKRGQDVALRCDPISGHVSLFWYQQALGQGPEFLTYFQNEAQLDKSGLPSDRFFAERPEGSVSTLKIQRTQQEDSAVYLCASSPSRVLNQETQYFGPGTRLLVL.

This clonotype was seen more than once but under ten times. The rearrangement links TRBV6-2 or TRBV6-3 to TRBJ2-7; D not resolved. V gave up 0 bases and J gave up 3 bases, with 9 bases separating them. Germline values: CDR1 MNHEY, CDR2 SVGEGT. The CDR3 contains 14 residues. The CDR3 here is CASSYSSFIYEQYF. Written as DNA, the CDR3 is TGTGCCAGCAGTTACTCTAGCTTTATCTACGAGCAGTACTTC.

The rearrangement uses TRBV7-8 and TRBJ2-7; unclear D gene. Germline CDR1 and CDR2: SGHVS and FQNEAQ. V lost 1 base, J lost 2 bases, and 6 bases lay in between. The CDR3 runs 13 residues. The CDR3 DNA reads as TGTGCCAGCAGCTTAGTGGCGCCCTACGAGCAGTACTTC. As protein: CASSLVAPYEQYF.

This clonotype has just a few counts. V is TRBV12-3 or TRBV12-4 and J is TRBJ2-2, with no clear D. The CDR3 is made up of 14 amino acids. Trimming pared 8 bases from V and 1 base from J, leaving 11 bases between. CDR3: CASCGWRNTGELFF. The CDR3, as DNA: TGTGCCAGCTGTGGGTGGCGGAACACCGGGGAGCTGTTTTTT.

V is TRBV12-3 or TRBV12-4 and J is TRBJ2-6; D is unresolved. V was trimmed by 6 bases and J by 1 base, leaving 25 bases between them. CDR3 length: 20 residues. CDR3 protein: CASRRRVGPGPRSGANVLTF. CDR3 nucleotides: TGTGCCAGCAGACGGCGTGTAGGGCCGGGCCCTAGATCTGGGGCCAACGTCCTGACTTTC.

The genes are TRBV18 and TRBJ2-7; the match to TRBD1 covers 9 bases. The length of the CDR3 is 15 residues. V was pared by 1 base and J by 1 base, with 2 bases of the junction left unmatched. From germline, CDR1 is KGHSH and CDR2 LQKENI. The CDR3 reads CASSPLGQGSYEQYF. CDR3 bases: TGTGCCAGCTCACCACTGGGACAGGGTTCCTACGAGCAGTACTTC.